The clone carrying this TCR beta chain was observed a few times. What it binds is not known. This CDR3 is missing its conserved last phenylalanine or tryptophan, likely due to a read error. Regions amplified from RNA transcripts were the TCR beta CDR3 regions. The study used the HTBI primer set for a first-round RT-PCR of the TCR CDR3. TCRdb called the multiplex PCR reads again in MiXCR, with one record for every CDR3 protein. The sample shows about 350,000 distinct CDR3 sequences, roughly an eighth of them seen only once. Disease duration was under 3 months in the ophthalmopathy patients, who also had a Clinical Activity Score of at least 3 and a NOSPECS grade of at least 4. Diagnoses rested on clinical symptoms, serum thyroxine and TRAb, thyroid ultrasound and orbital computed tomography. The data originate from a study of T cells in Graves' hyperthyroidism and ophthalmopathy. Findings and limits, study-wide: Ophthalmopathy and stable hyperthyroidism were separated by a 13 V-J model. Ophthalmopathy, which appeared later, was predicted by the model a median around 6.9 months before onset.

This CDR3 has 14 amino acids. The receptor was derived from a woman in her thirties or forties with Graves' ophthalmopathy. Input material: blood. The J gene is TRBJ2-7, the V gene TRBV12-3 or TRBV12-4; TRBD1 matches 8 bases. The CDR3 sequence is CASSKGTGSYGQYL. The CDR3 region has the DNA TGTGCCAGCAGCAAGGGGACAGGCTCCTACGGGCAGTACCTC.